This entry lists 29 T cell receptor beta chains sequenced from one sample in a study of blood T cell repertoires in COVID-19. Produced via immunoSEQ multiplex PCR; TCRdb's table is partial and in-frame only. The repertoire holds approximately 53,000 clones, with 75% to 90% as singletons. Sequencing was performed on peripheral blood. These receptors all stem from a woman older than 75 with COVID-19, enrolled during active disease.

The chain employs TRBV3-1 (or the pseudogene TRBV3-2) and TRBJ1-4; TRBD1 aligns across 8 bases. CDR3 length equals 20 residues. Trimming removed 4 bases from V and 2 bases from J; junction bases left unmatched: 18. In germline, CDR1 is LGHDT, CDR2 YNNKEL (reference sequence). The CDR3: CASSRPQPGTGRATNEKLFF. DNA of the CDR3: TGTGCCAGCAGCCGCCCTCAGCCCGGGACAGGACGAGCGACTAATGAAAAACTGTTTTTT.

The gene calls are TRBV30 and TRBJ2-1; D gene unclear. Germline loops: CDR1 GTSNPN, CDR2 SVGIG (reference sequence). V dropped 0 bases and J dropped 1 base, with 7 bases sitting between them. CDR3 size: 14 residues. The CDR3 is CAWSVALSYNEQFF. The CDR3 nucleotides read TGTGCCTGGAGTGTAGCTCTATCCTACAATGAGCAGTTCTTC.

This chain uses TRBV6-5 with TRBJ1-1; D gene ambiguous. Trimming cost V 4 bases and J 1 base, with 7 bases left between them. This CDR3 comprises 13 residues. Per the germline V gene, CDR1 is MNHEY and CDR2 is SVGAGI. The CDR3 DNA sequence: TGTGCCAGCAGTTCCTCGGCGAACACTGAAGCTTTCTTT. Protein sequence: CASSSSANTEAFF.

CDR3 sequence reads: CASRIQGNSYEQYF. The CDR3 coding sequence is TGTGCCAGTAGAATACAGGGAAACTCCTACGAGCAGTACTTC. The rearrangement uses TRBV19 and TRBJ2-7; TRBD1 might be the D (6 bases). Trimming pared 6 bases from V and 0 bases from J, leaving 12 bases between. Germline assignment: CDR1 LNHDA and CDR2 SQIVND (reference sequence). This CDR3 is 14 amino acids long. The variable domain in full, with the rest retrieved from reference TRBV19 and TRBJ2-7, is DGGITQSPKYLFRKEGQNVTLSCEQNLNHDAMYWYRQDPGQGLRLIYYSQIVNDFQKGDIAEGYSVSREKKESFPLTVTSAQKNPTAFYLCASRIQGNSYEQYFGPGTRLTVT.

CDR3 sequence reads: CASSLRQAATNEKLFF. In DNA, the CDR3 is TGTGCCAGCTCACTCCGACAGGCGGCAACTAATGAAAAACTGTTTTTT. The chain is built from TRBV18 and TRBJ1-4, with D possibly matching TRBD1 (6 bases). Germline CDR1 and CDR2: KGHSH and LQKENI. V lost 4 bases, J lost 0 bases, and 12 bases lay in between. The CDR3 is 16 residues long.

The gene calls are TRBV3-1 (or the pseudogene TRBV3-2) and TRBJ1-5, with 7 bases identical to TRBD1. The CDR3 is 13 residues long. V shed 6 bases, J shed 6 bases, and the junction held 5 bases outside the gene matches. The germline gives CDR1 LGHDT, CDR2 YNNKEL (reference sequence). CDR3 protein: CASSQGGAQPQHF. DNA of the CDR3: TGTGCCAGCAGTCAGGGGGGAGCTCAGCCCCAGCATTTT.

The V gene is TRBV10-3, the J gene TRBJ2-1; 9 bases match TRBD2. This CDR3 spans 16 amino acids. J lost 4 bases, V lost 5 bases, and 9 bases had no gene match. Germline CDR1 is ENHRY and CDR2 is SYGVKD. CDR3 region: CAISRGGLASYNEQFF. The DNA for the CDR3 is TGTGCCATCAGTCGAGGCGGACTAGCGTCGTACAATGAGCAGTTCTTC.

This chain links TRBV30 with TRBJ2-6; TRBD2 is a possible D gene (5 bases). This CDR3 spans 21 amino acids. V lost 1 base and J lost 0, with 25 bases in between. Germline V lookup: CDR1 GTSNPN, CDR2 SVGIG (reference sequence). This CDR3 is CAWSASPKARGSTSGANVLTF. The CDR3 nucleotides read TGTGCCTGGAGTGCAAGCCCAAAAGCAAGAGGGTCGACCTCTGGGGCCAACGTCCTGACTTTC.

This chain uses TRBV27 with TRBJ2-2; no clear D gene. This CDR3 comprises 16 residues. V lost 7 bases and J lost 0, with 15 bases in between. CDR1 MNHEY and CDR2 SMNVEV come from the germline V gene (reference sequence). This CDR3 reads CASTLSAAANTGELFF. The DNA of the CDR3 is TGTGCCAGCACCCTCTCCGCGGCCGCGAACACCGGGGAGCTGTTTTTT.

The chain couples TRBV28 to TRBJ1-5; D is unclear. The CDR3 extends over 16 amino acids. V shed 3 bases and J shed 0 bases, with 12 bases lying between them. Germline CDR1 reads MDHEN; CDR2 reads SYDVKM. CDR3 amino acids: CASSFSQPYSNQPQHF. DNA for the CDR3: TGTGCCAGCAGTTTTAGCCAGCCTTATAGCAATCAGCCCCAGCATTTT.

The sample holds a few counts of this clone. The chain joins TRBV6-5 to TRBJ1-3; D possibly corresponds to TRBD1 (5 bases). Trimming stripped 8 bases from V and 0 bases from J, with 14 bases between. The germline V gene encodes CDR1 MNHEY and CDR2 SVGAGI. This CDR3 has 15 residues. The CDR3 loop is CASLRQPSSGNTIYF. The CDR3 DNA follows: TGTGCCAGCTTGCGACAGCCTTCCTCTGGAAACACCATATATTTT.

This chain links TRBV6-4 with TRBJ1-1; no clear D gene. Germline values: CDR1 MRHNA, CDR2 SNTAGT. CDR3 length equals 15 residues. V dropped 5 bases and J dropped 0 bases, with 13 bases sitting between them. CDR3 sequence reads: CASSLNAGMNTEAFF. The CDR3 DNA reads as TGTGCCAGCAGTCTCAATGCTGGCATGAACACTGAAGCTTTCTTT.

The chain employs TRBV5-1 and TRBJ2-7, with TRBD1 matching over 9 bases. Germline lookup yields CDR1 SGHRS and CDR2 YFSETQ. V shed 0 bases and J 3 bases; nucleotides not matched to a gene: 4. CDR3 size: 15 residues. The CDR3 DNA is TGCGCCAGCAGCTTGGCCACGGACAGGGGCTACGAGCAGTACTTC. Protein product: CASSLATDRGYEQYF.

The rearrangement joins TRBV3-1 (or the pseudogene TRBV3-2) to TRBJ1-5; D is undetermined. This CDR3 has 16 amino acids. Germline lookup yields CDR1 LGHDT and CDR2 YNNKEL (reference sequence). V lost 1 base and J lost 0, with 10 bases in between. The CDR3 loop reads CASSQGHPYSNQPQHF. The CDR3 DNA follows: TGTGCCAGCAGCCAAGGACATCCTTATAGCAATCAGCCCCAGCATTTT.

This chain links TRBV19 with TRBJ1-5; 8 bases agree with TRBD1. V was pared by 7 bases and J by 6 bases, with 17 bases of the junction left unmatched. CDR3 length: 17 residues. Germline CDR1 and CDR2: LNHDA and SQIVND (reference sequence). CDR3 bases: TGTGCCAGTACCCCATGGGCAGGGGGCGTTATAGGTCAGCCCCAGCATTTT. As protein: CASTPWAGGVIGQPQHF.

This chain connects TRBV19 to TRBJ2-7, with D uncertain. V lost 9 bases to trimming and J lost 3 bases, with 18 bases between them. CDR1 is LNHDA, CDR2 SQIVND, per germline (reference sequence). The CDR3 extends over 14 amino acids. For the CDR3, the DNA is TGTGCCAGCTCTAATCTAGGAGCCGGCTACGAGCAGTACTTC. Protein: CASSNLGAGYEQYF.

This clone was observed a single time. The chain joins TRBV18 to TRBJ1-4, with 7 bases matching TRBD1. Germline loops: CDR1 KGHSH, CDR2 LQKENI. J gave up 7 bases and V 4 bases, and 9 bases lay outside the gene matches. This CDR3 has 15 amino acids. CDR3 coding DNA: TGTGCCAGCTCACGAGAGACAGGGTCTAGTGAAAAACTGTTTTTT. The encoded protein is CASSRETGSSEKLFF.

The V and J genes are TRBV25-1 and TRBJ2-1; the match to TRBD1 covers 9 bases. V gave up 3 bases and J gave up 7 bases; unmatched junction bases: 10. This CDR3 has 16 amino acids. The germline V gene has CDR1 MGHDK and CDR2 SYGVNS. The CDR3 coding sequence is TGTGCCAGCAGTGAGGTTGGGACAGGGAGGGTAAATGAGCAGTTCTTC. Protein sequence: CASSEVGTGRVNEQFF.

This rearrangement joins TRBV30 to TRBJ1-1; no clear D. The CDR3 is 13 amino acids. Germline V gene data show CDR1 as GTSNPN and CDR2 as SVGIG (reference sequence). The V gene lost 0 bases and the J gene lost 6 bases, with 11 bases spanning the gap. CDR3 DNA sequence: TGTGCCTGGAGTGTTCTTATGGGCGCTGAAGCTTTCTTT. This translates into CAWSVLMGAEAFF.

J is TRBJ1-3 and V is TRBV21-1. TRBV21-1 is designated a pseudogene. This CDR3 has 17 residues. DNA for the CDR3: TGTGCCAGCGTAAAAGGCGGAGGGCGACTCTCTGGAAACACCATATATTTT. Translating it yields CASVKGGGRLSGNTIYF.

This rearrangement joins TRBV7-2 to TRBJ2-2, with 8 bases identical to TRBD2. The CDR3 is 15 amino acids. Germline values: CDR1 SGHTA, CDR2 FQGNSA. V gave up 7 bases and J gave up 2 bases; unmatched junction bases: 6. DNA of the CDR3: TGTGCCAGCAACAAGCGGGGGATTAACACCGGGGAGCTGTTTTTT. Translation: CASNKRGINTGELFF.

Concerning this clone: The junction departs from the called germline gene at one end, perhaps through a read error. This chain joins TRBV6-6 and TRBJ2-7, with D possibly TRBD2 on 6 matching bases. Germline loops: CDR1 MNHNY, CDR2 SVGAGI (reference sequence). This CDR3 spans 12 amino acids. CDR3 DNA: TGTGCCAGCAGTTACTCTGCGGGGAATCCCTCCTTC. It yields the protein CASSYSAGNPSF.

This chain joins TRBV28 and TRBJ2-5; 12 bases map to TRBD2. The length of the CDR3 is 20 residues. Germline CDR1 reads MDHEN; CDR2 reads SYDVKM. The V and J ends lost 4 bases and 4 bases, in that order; junction bases with no gene match: 19. CDR3 region: CASSSLDSTSGGGVRETQYF. The CDR3 DNA is TGTGCCAGCAGTTCCTTGGACTCGACTAGCGGGGGAGGGGTGCGAGAGACCCAGTACTTC.

J is TRBJ1-6 and V is TRBV2; no definite D call. This CDR3 has 15 residues. The germline V gene has CDR1 SNHLY and CDR2 FYNNEI. Trimming pared 2 bases from V and 4 bases from J, leaving 9 bases between. The CDR3: CASSEIAEYNSPLHF. The CDR3 DNA reads TGTGCCAGCAGTGAAATAGCGGAGTATAATTCACCCCTCCACTTT.

J is TRBJ1-2 and V is TRBV25-1, with a possible D match to TRBD1 (6 bases). Trimming cost V 5 bases and J 4 bases, with 17 bases left between them. CDR3 size: 15 residues. The V gene's germline CDR1 is MGHDK and CDR2 SYGVNS. This chain's CDR3 is CASSPPGGAIYGYTF. CDR3 nucleotides: TGTGCCAGCAGTCCCCCCGGGGGGGCGATCTATGGCTACACCTTC.

The V and J genes are TRBV2 and TRBJ1-2; unclear D gene. Germline lookup yields CDR1 SNHLY and CDR2 FYNNEI. Trimming left V 0 bases short and J 4 bases short, with 15 bases between. This CDR3 comprises 16 residues. CDR3 sequence (DNA): TGTGCCAGCAGTGAAGCGCGATCCGTGGGGAGCTATGGCTACACCTTC. Encoded protein: CASSEARSVGSYGYTF. Full variable domain (rest looked up from reference TRBV2 and TRBJ1-2): EPEVTQTPSHQVTQMGQEVILRCVPISNHLYFYWYRQILGQKVEFLVSFYNNEISEKSEIFDDQFSVERPDGSNFTLKIRSTKLEDSAMYFCASSEARSVGSYGYTFGSGTRLTVV.

The chain recombines TRBV28 with TRBJ1-1; a weak D match, TRBD1 (5 bases). Trimming pared 2 bases from V and 6 bases from J, leaving 13 bases between. The CDR3 sequence is 14 residues long. Germline V CDR1 and CDR2: MDHEN, SYDVKM. CDR3 amino acids: CASSLARALAEAFF. As DNA, the CDR3 is TGTGCCAGCAGTTTAGCCAGGGCGTTGGCTGAAGCTTTCTTT.

CDR3 coding DNA: TGCAGCGTTGACGGGACAGATAGCTCCTACAATGAGCAGTTCTTC. It translates to CSVDGTDSSYNEQFF. This chain joins TRBV29-1 and TRBJ2-1; 7 positions match TRBD1. The germline V gene has CDR1 SQVTM and CDR2 ANQGSEA. The CDR3 totals 15 residues. V lost 3 bases and J lost 0; bases outside the gene matches: 5.

This clone occurred a few times. The chain is built from TRBV19 and TRBJ1-6; no clear D gene. The CDR3 length is 14 residues. Trimming stripped 3 bases from V and 9 bases from J, with 12 bases between. Germline CDR1 reads LNHDA; CDR2 reads SQIVND (reference sequence). The CDR3 DNA reads as TGTGCCAGTAGTATCCCGGGAGGTGGTTCACCCCTCCACTTT. It codes for CASSIPGGGSPLHF.